What follows are 20 T cell receptor beta chains derived from one specimen sequenced in a study of blood T cell repertoires in COVID-19. Clones were read by immunoSEQ multiplex PCR, and TCRdb kept only the in-frame ones, dropping some. The sample records 90,000 to 110,000 clones, around four fifths being singletons. The sequencing sample was made of peripheral blood. These receptors came from a woman aged 70-85 years with acute or convalescent COVID-19.

This clone came up once. J is TRBJ2-7 and V is TRBV28; TRBD1 agrees at 8 bases. The CDR3 totals 14 residues. The ends lost 5 bases at V and 3 bases at J; junction bases unmatched: 6. Germline assignment: CDR1 MDHEN and CDR2 SYDVKM. The CDR3, as DNA: TGTGCCAGCAGTGGATCCGGGACAGGCTACGAGCAGTACTTC. This translates into CASSGSGTGYEQYF. Full variable domain (remainder filled in from reference TRBV28 and TRBJ2-7): DVKVTQSSRYLVKRTGEKVFLECVQDMDHENMFWYRQDPGLGLRLIYFSYDVKMKEKGDIPEGYSVSREKKERFSLILESASTNQTSMYLCASSGSGTGYEQYFGPGTRLTVT.

This clone was observed a handful of times. The rearrangement links TRBV12-5 to TRBJ1-4; D is ambiguous. Germline V lookup: CDR1 LGHNT, CDR2 FRNRAP. Trimming took off 0 bases at V and 8 bases at J, with 16 bases between the two ends. The CDR3 runs to 16 residues. CDR3 in amino acids: CASGLVLGNTIEKLFF. The CDR3 DNA sequence: TGTGCTAGTGGTTTGGTCCTGGGCAACACGATCGAAAAACTGTTTTTT.

This chain connects TRBV6-5 to TRBJ2-1; 10 bases align to TRBD2. Germline-derived CDR1 and CDR2 are MNHEY and SVGAGI. The CDR3 is 15 amino acids. The junction had 4 bases not matched to a gene; V was cut back by 4 bases and J by 4 bases. CDR3 sequence (DNA): TGTGCCAGCAGTTTCCAGCGGGGGGGATACAATGAGCAGTTCTTC. It codes for CASSFQRGGYNEQFF.

The V gene is TRBV6-2 or TRBV6-3, the J gene TRBJ1-1; maybe TRBD1 (5 bases). The CDR3 has 14 residues. Germline lookup yields CDR1 MNHEY and CDR2 SVGEGT. Trimming took 5 bases from V and 5 from J, leaving 15 bases between them. This chain's CDR3 is CASSVRRGRTEAFF. Written as DNA, the CDR3 is TGTGCCAGCAGTGTCCGGCGGGGCCGAACTGAAGCTTTCTTT.

This clone was seen more than once but under ten times. The chain has TRBV27 and TRBJ1-6, with D tentatively TRBD1 (5 bases). Germline CDR1 and CDR2: MNHEY and SMNVEV (reference sequence). There are 13 residues in the CDR3. The V gene lost 8 bases and the J gene lost 10 bases, with 15 bases spanning the gap. The CDR3 spells CASGLAGYSPLHF. CDR3 coding DNA: TGTGCCAGCGGTCTCGCAGGGTACTCACCCCTCCACTTT.

The chain recombines TRBV27 with TRBJ2-7, with 8 nucleotides matching TRBD2. The CDR3 is 13 residues long. Germline CDR1 is MNHEY and CDR2 is SMNVEV (reference sequence). After removal of 8 bases from V and 2 bases from J, the junction contained 5 bases not matched to a gene. CDR3 nucleotide sequence: TGTGCCAGCGGGCTCGGGGGGGCCTACGAGCAGTACTTC. Encoded protein: CASGLGGAYEQYF.

This clone has just a few counts. The V call is TRBV3-1 (or the pseudogene TRBV3-2), the J call TRBJ2-3, with 10 bases fitting TRBD2. The ends lost 8 bases at V and 6 bases at J; junction bases unmatched: 11. The length of the CDR3 is 15 residues. Germline-derived CDR1 and CDR2 are LGHDT and YNNKEL (reference sequence). The CDR3 coding sequence is TGTGCCAGCTCGAGCGGGGGGGCCATTTCGGATACGCAGTATTTT. Protein product: CASSSGGAISDTQYF.

The CDR3 DNA reads as TGCGCCAGCAGTCCCGGACAGTCGCTCAACAATGAGCAGTTCTTC. It encodes CASSPGQSLNNEQFF. The V gene is TRBV10-2, the J gene TRBJ2-1, with a tentative D call TRBD1 (6 bases). Germline V CDR1 and CDR2: WSHSY, SAAADI. V dropped 5 bases and J dropped 5 bases, with 16 bases sitting between them. The CDR3 consists of 15 residues.

The chain couples TRBV4-1 to TRBJ2-5; a possible D gene is TRBD2 (6 bases). V gave up 1 base and J gave up 2 bases, with 14 bases separating them. The CDR3 is 16 amino acids. The germline gives CDR1 MGHRA, CDR2 YSYEKL. The CDR3 coding sequence is TGCGCCAGCAGCCAAGCCGATCGGGGGTCTCAAGAGACCCAGTACTTC. It encodes CASSQADRGSQETQYF.

The chain links TRBV5-4 to TRBJ1-6, with a possible D match to TRBD1 (6 bases). The CDR3 extends over 16 amino acids. CDR1 is SGHNT, CDR2 YYREEE, per germline (reference sequence). The germline V and J ends were trimmed by 3 bases and 7 bases, with 17 bases remaining between them. The CDR3 spells CASSSDGGAGNSPLHF. The CDR3 DNA reads as TGTGCCAGCAGCTCAGATGGGGGGGCCGGGAATTCACCCCTCCACTTT.

The CDR3 here is CASSTQAGTAQYF. CDR3 in DNA: TGTGCCAGCAGCACCCAAGCCGGGACTGCGCAGTATTTT. This chain joins TRBV7-2 and TRBJ2-3, with D possibly being TRBD2 (6 bases). Germline V CDR1 and CDR2: SGHTA, FQGNSA. Trimming stripped 5 bases from V and 10 bases from J, with 16 bases between. The CDR3 runs to 13 residues.

The chain has TRBV5-4 and TRBJ1-1; D call uncertain. V gave up 1 base and J gave up 1 base, with 5 bases separating them. This CDR3 comprises 13 residues. Germline loops: CDR1 SGHNT, CDR2 YYREEE (reference sequence). The CDR3 nucleotides are TGTGCCAGCAGCTTGCGGGGGAACACTGAAGCTTTCTTT. Protein sequence: CASSLRGNTEAFF.

Regarding this clone: At one end, the junction sequence differs from germline, possibly due to a read error. The V gene is TRBV30, the J gene TRBJ2-3, with 8 bases identical to TRBD2. Germline loops: CDR1 GTSNPN, CDR2 SVGIG (reference sequence). The CDR3 runs to 13 residues. CDR3 nucleotides: TGTGCCTGGAGTCGGACTAGCACGGATACGCAGTATTTT. Its protein is CAWSRTSTDTQYF.

Remarks on this clone: A read error may be the cause here, since a much bigger clone is one base away. Other nucleotide sequences from this sample produce the same CDR3. The gene calls are TRBV27 and TRBJ1-1; D gene uncertain. The V end was cut by 2 bases, the J end by 1 base, with 5 bases between. The CDR3 loop spans 13 amino acids. Per the germline V gene, CDR1 is MNHEY and CDR2 is SMNVEV (reference sequence). The CDR3 DNA follows: TGTGCCAGCAGTTTACAGCGGAACACTGAAGCTTTCTTT. Encoded protein: CASSLQRNTEAFF.

The chain is built from TRBV5-1 and TRBJ1-1; 7 bases map to TRBD1. V lost 3 bases and J lost 5; bases outside the gene matches: 7. CDR1 and CDR2 (germline): SGHRS, YFSETQ. The CDR3 is 14 residues long. The CDR3 region has the DNA TGCGCCAGCAGCTCCAAGGGGGCTGGGACTGAAGCTTTCTTT. Translation gives CASSSKGAGTEAFF.

The V call is TRBV29-1, the J call TRBJ2-3, with no clear D. The CDR3 is 14 residues long. V was clipped by 4 bases and J by 2 bases, with 13 bases between them. Germline V gene lookup returns CDR1 SQVTM and CDR2 ANQGSEA. CDR3 nucleotide sequence: TGCAGCGTTGGGGTGCAGGATATCACAGATACGCAGTATTTT. The encoded protein is CSVGVQDITDTQYF.

Concerning this clone itself: Other DNA sequences within the sample encode an identical CDR3. The chain links TRBV18 to TRBJ1-2, with 9 bases matching TRBD1. The ends lost 3 bases at V and 5 bases at J; junction bases unmatched: 1. CDR3 length: 13 residues. Looked up from germline, CDR1 is KGHSH and CDR2 is LQKENI. The CDR3 sequence is CASSPGTGYGYTF. As DNA, the CDR3 is TGTGCCAGCTCACCTGGGACAGGGTATGGCTACACCTTC. Filled out from reference TRBV18 and TRBJ1-2, the complete variable domain reads NAGVMQNPRHLVRRRGQEARLRCSPMKGHSHVYWYRQLPEEGLKFMVYLQKENIIDESGMPKERFSAEFPKEGPSILRIQQVVRGDSAAYFCASSPGTGYGYTFGSGTRLTVV.

In its sample, this clone was seen many times. V gene TRBV4-1 combines with J gene TRBJ1-2, with D perhaps TRBD1 (6 bases). Germline lookup yields CDR1 MGHRA and CDR2 YSYEKL. The germline V and J ends were trimmed by 0 bases and 6 bases, with 20 bases remaining between them. The CDR3 extends over 17 amino acids. Here the CDR3 DNA reads TGCGCCAGCAGCCAAGAAGCGTGGGCAGGGGATATCCATGGCTACACCTTC. Protein sequence: CASSQEAWAGDIHGYTF.

This chain uses TRBV4-3 with TRBJ2-1, with 10 bases fitting TRBD2. The V and J ends lost 3 bases and 6 bases, in that order; junction bases with no gene match: 11. The CDR3 length is 17 residues. Germline CDR1 and CDR2: LGHNA and YSLEER. This CDR3 reads CASSHSLAGARGNEQFF. Here the CDR3 DNA reads TGCGCCAGCAGCCACTCTCTAGCGGGGGCTCGGGGCAATGAGCAGTTCTTC.

This rearrangement joins TRBV4-3 to TRBJ1-2, with D possibly being TRBD1 (5 bases). The ends were cut back, 0 bases at V and 2 bases at J, with 13 bases in the middle. In germline, CDR1 is LGHNA, CDR2 YSLEER. The CDR3 totals 16 residues. The CDR3 loop is CASSQDARGRNYGYTF. CDR3 nucleotides: TGCGCCAGCAGCCAAGATGCCCGGGGGAGGAACTATGGCTACACCTTC.